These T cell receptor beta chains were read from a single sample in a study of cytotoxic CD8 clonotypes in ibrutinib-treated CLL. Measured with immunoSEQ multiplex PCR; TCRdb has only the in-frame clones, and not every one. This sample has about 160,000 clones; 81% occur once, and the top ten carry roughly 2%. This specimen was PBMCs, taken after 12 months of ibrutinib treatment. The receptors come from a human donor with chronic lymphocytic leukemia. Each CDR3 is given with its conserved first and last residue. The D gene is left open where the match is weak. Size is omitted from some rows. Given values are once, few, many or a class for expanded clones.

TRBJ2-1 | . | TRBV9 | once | TGTGCCAGCAGCCCCTTATTTTGCTGTTCCTACAATGAGCAGTTCTTC | CASSPLFCCSYNEQFF
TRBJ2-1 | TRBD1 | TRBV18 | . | TGTGCCAGCTCACGGGACAGAAACTACAATGAGCAGTTCTTC | CASSRDRNYNEQFF
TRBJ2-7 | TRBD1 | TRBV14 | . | TGTGCCAGACAGACCTTAGGACAGGGGGCCGACGAGCAGTACTTC | CARQTLGQGADEQYF
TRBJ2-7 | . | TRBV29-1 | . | TGCAGCGTTGAAAGGTCCGGGCCCTCCTACGAGCAGTACTTC | CSVERSGPSYEQYF
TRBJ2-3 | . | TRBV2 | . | TGTGCCAGCATGGTCCGCACAGATACGCAGTATTTT | CASMVRTDTQYF
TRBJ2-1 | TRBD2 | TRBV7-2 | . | TGTGCCAGCAGCTTAGCGGCGGGAGCAGAGCAGTTCTTC | CASSLAAGAEQFF
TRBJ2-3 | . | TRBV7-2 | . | TGTGCCAGCAGCTCCGTGGGGGGTAAAAGCACAGATACGCAGTATTTT | CASSSVGGKSTDTQYF
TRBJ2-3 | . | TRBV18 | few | TGTGCCAGCTCACCACATCATAAAGATACGCAGTATTTT | CASSPHHKDTQYF
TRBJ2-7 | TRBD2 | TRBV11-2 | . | TGTGCCAGCAGCCCGGGGGGGTTAGCCCACGAGCAGTACTTC | CASSPGGLAHEQYF
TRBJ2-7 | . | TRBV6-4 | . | TGTGCCAGCCCGGAGGAGGAGCGGGCCGACTACGAGCAGTACTTC | CASPEEERADYEQYF
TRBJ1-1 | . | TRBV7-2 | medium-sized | TGTGCCAGCAGCCCCGGGACTATGAACACTGAAGCTTTCTTT | CASSPGTMNTEAFF
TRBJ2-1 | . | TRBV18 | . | TGTGCCAGCTCACCGAGTGAAGGGGGCGCGGGGAATGAGCAGTTCTTC | CASSPSEGGAGNEQFF
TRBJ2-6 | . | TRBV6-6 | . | TGTGCCAGCAGTTACGGCAGGGCTGGGGCCAACGTCCTGACTTTC | CASSYGRAGANVLTF
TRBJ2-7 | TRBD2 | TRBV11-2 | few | TGTGCCAGCAGCTTGCTAGCGGGGGCCTACGAGCAGTACTTC | CASSLLAGAYEQYF
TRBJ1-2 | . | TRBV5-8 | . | TGTGCCAGCAGCTTGAACAGGGCCTATGGCTACACCTTC | CASSLNRAYGYTF
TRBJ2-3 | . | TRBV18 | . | TGTGCCAGCTCACCCAAGACTGGGGTGCGTACAGATACGCAGTATTTT | CASSPKTGVRTDTQYF
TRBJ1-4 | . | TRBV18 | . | TGTGCCAGCTCACCTAACCGGGATCCTTATGAAAAACTGTTTTTT | CASSPNRDPYEKLFF
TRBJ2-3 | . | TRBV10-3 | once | TGTGCCATCGCCGGGACTGGAGATACGCAGTATTTT | CAIAGTGDTQYF
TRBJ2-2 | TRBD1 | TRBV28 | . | TGTGCCAGCAGGGACAGGGGCCATAGGAGCGGGGAGCTGTTTTTT | CASRDRGHRSGELFF
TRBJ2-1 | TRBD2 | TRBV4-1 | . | TGCGCCAGCAGCCAAGTCCCTAGCGGGAGCTCCTACAATGAGCAGTTCTTC | CASSQVPSGSSYNEQFF
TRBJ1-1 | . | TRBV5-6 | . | TGTGCCAGCAGCTTGGTTCAGGGGTCGGCTTTCTTT | CASSLVQGSAFF
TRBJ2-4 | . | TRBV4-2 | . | TGTGCCAGCAGCCAAGAGGGGACTGCCCGGGCCAAAAACATTCAGTACTTC | CASSQEGTARAKNIQYF
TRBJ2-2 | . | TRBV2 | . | TGTGCCAGCAGTGTGAGTTCAAGAGACACCGGGGAGCTGTTTTTT | CASSVSSRDTGELFF
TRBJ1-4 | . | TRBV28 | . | TGTGCCAGCAGTTTTGTGAGACCAAGAAATGAAAAACTGTTTTTT | CASSFVRPRNEKLFF
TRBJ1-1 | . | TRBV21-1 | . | TGTGCCAGCAGCAAAGCCCGACAGGGGTCGCAGACTGAAGCTTTCTTT | CASSKARQGSQTEAFF
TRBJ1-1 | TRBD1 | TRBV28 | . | TGTGCCTTCGGGACAGAAATGAACACTGAAGCTTTCTTT | CAFGTEMNTEAFF
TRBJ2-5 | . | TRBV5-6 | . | TGTGCCAGCAGCTTGGGGGCACAAGAGACCCAGTACTTC | CASSLGAQETQYF
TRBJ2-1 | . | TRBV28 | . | TGTGCCAGCAGTTCCCTCGACACAATTTACAATGAGCAGTTCTTC | CASSSLDTIYNEQFF
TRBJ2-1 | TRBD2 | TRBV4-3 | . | TGCGCCAGCAGCCAAGATCAGGGACTACTGCTGGGGCGTGAGCAGTTCTTC | CASSQDQGLLLGREQFF
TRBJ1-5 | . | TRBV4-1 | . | TGCGCCAGCAGCCCCGGACTCTCGGTGGGTCAGCCCCAGCATTTT | CASSPGLSVGQPQHF
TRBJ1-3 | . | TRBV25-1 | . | TGTGCCAGCAGTGAATGGGGGAGCTCTGGAAACACCATATATTTT | CASSEWGSSGNTIYF
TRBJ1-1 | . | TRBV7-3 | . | TGTGCCAGCAGCCCAAACCGAGGCAGTGAAGCTTTCTTT | CASSPNRGSEAFF
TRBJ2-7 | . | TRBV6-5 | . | TGTGCCAGCAGTTACGCCACAGGGACGCAACAGCGCGAGCAGTACTTC | CASSYATGTQQREQYF
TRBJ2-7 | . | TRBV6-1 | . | TGTGCCAGCAGTTTTTCAGGGCAATCACACCTCGAGCAGTACTTC | CASSFSGQSHLEQYF
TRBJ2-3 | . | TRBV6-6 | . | TGTGCCAGCACGGGGGAGCTAATTGGAACAGATACGCAGTATTTT | CASTGELIGTDTQYF
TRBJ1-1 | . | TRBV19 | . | TGTGCCAGTAGTATAGCCATGAACACTGAAGCTTTCTTT | CASSIAMNTEAFF
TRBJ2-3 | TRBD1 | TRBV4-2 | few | TGTGCCAGCAGTCGGGACAGGGGAAGGGATACGCAGTATTTT | CASSRDRGRDTQYF
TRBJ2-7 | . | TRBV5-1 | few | TGCGCCAGCAGCTTGGCCAACACAGTCGTTTTC | CASSLANTVVF
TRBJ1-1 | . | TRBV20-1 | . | TGCAGTGCCCGTCCCAACACTGAAGCTTTCTTT | CSARPNTEAFF
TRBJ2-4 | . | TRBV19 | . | TGTGCCAGTATCGGCGGAAACATTCAGTACTTC | CASIGGNIQYF
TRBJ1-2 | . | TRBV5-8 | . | TGTGCCAGCAGCTTGGGGCCCGGGAACTATGGCTACACCTTC | CASSLGPGNYGYTF
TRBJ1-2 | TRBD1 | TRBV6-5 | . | TGTGCCAGCAATAGACAGGGGCGGTTTTATGGCTACACCTTC | CASNRQGRFYGYTF
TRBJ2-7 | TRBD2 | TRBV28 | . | TGTGCCACCACCCGACTAGCGCGACCCTACGAGCAGTACTTC | CATTRLARPYEQYF
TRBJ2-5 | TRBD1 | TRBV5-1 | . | TGCGCCAGCAGCTTACAGGGGAAAGGGCAAGAGACCCAGTACTTC | CASSLQGKGQETQYF
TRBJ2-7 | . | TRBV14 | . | TGTGCCAGCAGCCAAGGGAGGGGCCGGGGGCTAAGCCACGAGCAGTACTTC | CASSQGRGRGLSHEQYF
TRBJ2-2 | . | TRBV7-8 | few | TGTGCCAGCAGCTTTCGCGGAGTCCGATGGGACGGGGAGCTGTTTTTT | CASSFRGVRWDGELFF
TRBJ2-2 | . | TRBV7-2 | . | TGTGCCAGCAGCCCAGGACGAGCGAACACCGGGGAGCTGTTTTTT | CASSPGRANTGELFF